This T cell receptor beta chain was captured in a study of T-cell reconstitution after alpha-beta-depleted transplantation in children. Unique molecular identifiers featured in how the TCRbeta library was prepared. Each CDR3 protein is one row after TCRdb ran MiXCR on the PCR reads. The repertoire holds about 98,000 distinct CDR3 sequences, with roughly a quarter as singletons. The CDR3 totals 14 residues. The germline V gene encodes CDR1 MNHNS and CDR2 SASEGT. The V gene lost 0 bases and the J gene lost 4 bases, with 9 bases spanning the gap. Study-level points and caveats: Where alpha-beta T cells came from about two months after transplant was reportedly several hundred expanded graft clones. Newly produced T cells mostly accounted for T-cell counts and diversity one year post-transplant. For some patients, TCRbeta diversity was high at day 60 because of recipient T cells and thymic progenitors that survived.

This clonotype came up a few times. Its antigen remains unknown. Sequenced here: PBMCs, sampled before TCRalphabeta/CD19-depleted stem cell transplant. The rearrangement links TRBV6-1 to TRBJ1-2, with D possibly TRBD1 on 6 matching bases. The receptor was isolated from a boy between 2 and 10 years old with acute lymphoblastic leukemia, due to receive a stem cell transplant. The CDR3 here is CASSEAQGAYGYTF. CDR3 DNA: TGTGCCAGCAGTGAAGCACAGGGAGCCTATGGCTACACCTTC.